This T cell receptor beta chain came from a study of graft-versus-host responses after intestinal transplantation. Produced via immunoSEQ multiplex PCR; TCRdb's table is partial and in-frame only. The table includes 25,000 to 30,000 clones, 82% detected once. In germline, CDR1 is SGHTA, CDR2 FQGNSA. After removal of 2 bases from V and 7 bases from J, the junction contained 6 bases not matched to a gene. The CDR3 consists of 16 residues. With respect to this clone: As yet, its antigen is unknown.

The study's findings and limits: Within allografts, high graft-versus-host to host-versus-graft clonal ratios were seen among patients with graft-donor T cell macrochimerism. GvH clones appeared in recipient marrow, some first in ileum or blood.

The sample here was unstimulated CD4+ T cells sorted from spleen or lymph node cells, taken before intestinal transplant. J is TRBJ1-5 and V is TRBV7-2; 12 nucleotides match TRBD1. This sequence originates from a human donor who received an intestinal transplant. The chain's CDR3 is CASSLYPGTGGQPQHF. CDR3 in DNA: TGTGCCAGCAGCTTATACCCCGGGACAGGGGGCCAGCCCCAGCATTTT.